This T cell receptor (beta chain) was captured in a study of blood T cell repertoires in COVID-19. Germline V lookup: CDR1 LNHNV, CDR2 YYDKDF (reference sequence). V was clipped by 3 bases and J by 4 bases; unmatched bases: 7. The CDR3 has 17 amino acids. Using immunoSEQ multiplex PCR, the repertoire was profiled, and TCRdb retains in-frame clones only, with some absent. The data show around 340,000 clones, about four fifths seen once. This sequence joins TRBV15 and TRBJ2-6; 9 nucleotides match TRBD1. Sample: peripheral blood. This clonotype was sampled from a man aged 25-40 years with active or convalescent COVID-19. The CDR3 reads CATSSPRTGVGANVLTF. The CDR3 region has the DNA TGTGCCACCAGCAGCCCTCGGACAGGGGTCGGGGCCAACGTCCTGACTTTC.